What follows are 11 T cell receptor beta chains derived from one specimen sequenced in a study of blood T cell repertoires in COVID-19. TCRdb keeps only in-frame clones here, not all; method: immunoSEQ multiplex PCR. The sample shows 90,000 to 130,000 clones, less than 85% of them seen only once. The sequencing input was peripheral blood. These receptors came from a woman older than 75 with acute or convalescent COVID-19.

The chain joins TRBV27 to TRBJ1-1; the match to TRBD1 covers 7 bases. CDR3 size: 15 residues. Germline CDR1 and CDR2: MNHEY and SMNVEV (reference sequence). Unmatched junction bases numbered 4, after V lost 0 bases and J lost 3 bases. CDR3 residues: CASSLSFTGDTEAFF. CDR3 bases: TGTGCCAGCAGTTTATCCTTTACAGGGGACACTGAAGCTTTCTTT.

This clone is a singleton in its sample. The chain uses TRBV6-6 and TRBJ2-3; no firm D call. Germline CDR1 and CDR2: MNHNY and SVGAGI (reference sequence). The CDR3 loop spans 13 amino acids. Trimming pared 10 bases from V and 1 base from J, leaving 12 bases between. The CDR3: CAISGGGTDTQYF. CDR3 sequence (DNA): TGTGCCATTTCAGGTGGTGGCACAGATACGCAGTATTTT.

The V call is TRBV6-5, the J call TRBJ1-5; 8 positions agree with TRBD1. The junction had 7 bases not matched to a gene; V was cut back by 8 bases and J by 1 base. Looked up from germline, CDR1 is MNHEY and CDR2 is SVGAGI. The CDR3 has 15 amino acids. The CDR3 region is CASGGQGASNQPQHF. Written as DNA, the CDR3 is TGTGCCAGCGGGGGGCAGGGGGCGAGCAATCAGCCCCAGCATTTT.

This sequence joins TRBV30 and TRBJ1-1; TRBD1 matches 8 bases. CDR1 is GTSNPN, CDR2 SVGIG, per germline (reference sequence). V shed 5 bases, J shed 1 base, and the junction held 15 bases outside the gene matches. The CDR3 runs 17 residues. CDR3 sequence: CAWGVPGLGTGNTEAFF. In DNA, the CDR3 is TGTGCCTGGGGCGTTCCCGGACTCGGGACAGGGAACACTGAAGCTTTCTTT. The full variable domain, in which reference TRBV30 and TRBJ1-1 provide the parts outside the CDR3, is SQTIHQWPATLVQPVGSPLSLECTVEGTSNPNLYWYRQAAGRGLQLLFYSVGIGQISSEVPQNLSASRPQDRQFILSSKKLLLSDSGFYLCAWGVPGLGTGNTEAFFGQGTRLTVV.

With regard to this clone: One end of the junction varies from germline; a read error may be responsible. The CDR3 DNA reads as TGTGCTAGCAGCTTAGGTCCGACAGATACGCAGTATTTT. It encodes CASSLGPTDTQYF. The chain carries TRBV7-7 and TRBJ2-3; D is undetermined. The germline V gene encodes CDR1 SSHAT and CDR2 FNYEAQ (reference sequence). The CDR3 covers 13 residues.

This clone showed up just once. The V gene is TRBV4-1, the J gene TRBJ2-7; 9 nucleotides line up with TRBD1. This CDR3 region has 15 residues. The V segment lost 3 bases and the J segment 2 bases; nucleotides outside the gene matches: 5. Germline CDR1 is MGHRA and CDR2 is YSYEKL. CDR3 in amino acids: CASSHPGTGTYEQYF. In DNA, the CDR3 is TGCGCCAGCAGCCACCCCGGGACAGGGACCTACGAGCAGTACTTC.

This clone was counted a single time. J is TRBJ2-6 and V is TRBV6-5; tentatively, D is TRBD1 (6 bases). The CDR3 extends over 14 amino acids. V was clipped by 6 bases and J by 2 bases, with 8 bases between them. Germline V gene data show CDR1 as MNHEY and CDR2 as SVGAGI. This CDR3 reads CASRRTAGANVLTF. The DNA of the CDR3 is TGTGCCAGCAGGAGGACAGCTGGGGCCAACGTCCTGACTTTC.

Only one count was recorded for this clone. The CDR3 sequence: CASSFEKGTSGGPISYEQYF. CDR3 bases: TGTGCCAGCAGTTTCGAAAAAGGGACTAGCGGGGGCCCTATCTCCTACGAGCAGTACTTC. The chain links TRBV6-2 or TRBV6-3 to TRBJ2-7, with 14 nucleotides matching TRBD2. The junction had 14 bases not matched to a gene; V was cut back by 4 bases and J by 0 bases. Looked up from germline, CDR1 is MNHEY and CDR2 is SVGEGT. This CDR3 region has 20 residues.

The table lists this clone with a count of one. The chain has TRBV14 and TRBJ2-6; D unresolved. The CDR3 length is 16 residues. With 1 base removed from V and 3 bases from J, the gap between germline ends came to 10 bases. CDR1 is SGHDN and CDR2 is FVKESK in the germline V gene. The CDR3 DNA sequence: TGTGCCAGCAGCCAAGTAGCTGGTTTTGGGGCCAACGTCCTGACTTTC. Its protein is CASSQVAGFGANVLTF.

The V and J genes are TRBV7-3 and TRBJ1-2; 10 nucleotides match TRBD1. Unmatched junction bases numbered 1, after V lost 4 bases and J lost 5 bases. The germline V gene encodes CDR1 SGHTA and CDR2 FQGTGA. The CDR3 loop spans 13 amino acids. CDR3 sequence (DNA): TGTGCCAGCAGCTCGGGACAGGGGTATGGCTACACCTTC. Its translation: CASSSGQGYGYTF.

On this clone: Other DNA sequences in the same sample also yield this CDR3. V and J are TRBV4-1 and TRBJ2-4; 8 nucleotides agree with TRBD1. With V trimmed by 3 bases and J by 6 bases, 4 bases remained unmatched. The CDR3 has 14 amino acids. Germline V CDR1 and CDR2: MGHRA, YSYEKL. The chain's CDR3 is CASSHLGQGNIQYF. For the CDR3, the DNA is TGCGCCAGCAGCCATTTAGGACAGGGAAACATTCAGTACTTC.